Listed here are 6 T cell receptor beta chains from one sample, sequenced in a study of T-cell memory formation after mild COVID-19. TCRdb re-analysed the 5' RACE reads in MiXCR, keeping a single row per CDR3 protein. The sample records fewer than 550,000 distinct CDR3 sequences, 15% to 20% being singletons. The material sequenced was PBMCs or a T cell subset sorted from them (not recorded which). Source of these receptors: an adult woman who had mild COVID-19 (a few samples of this study predate the infection). Cell type and time point are not known.

Remarks on this clonotype: Relative to the germline gene, one junction end is altered; a read error may explain this. The chain joins TRBV5-1 to TRBJ2-1; D uncertain. Germline V lookup: CDR1 SGHRS, CDR2 YFSETQ. This CDR3 region has 16 residues. CDR3 sequence: CASGLEGGGSYNEQFF. The CDR3 DNA is TGCGCCAGCGGCTTGGAAGGCGGCGGATCCTACAATGAGCAGTTCTTC.

This clonotype was detected a few times. V usage is TRBV5-1 and J usage is TRBJ1-2, with D possibly TRBD1 on 6 matching bases. Trimming took off 0 bases at V and 6 bases at J, with 18 bases between the two ends. Germline assignment: CDR1 SGHRS and CDR2 YFSETQ. The CDR3 length is 16 residues. Written as DNA, the CDR3 is TGCGCCAGCAGCTTGGAAGGTGGCAGGGGAGGCGATGGCTACACCTTC. It is translated as CASSLEGGRGGDGYTF.

The chain links TRBV30 to TRBJ1-4; TRBD1 matches at 8 bases. Germline CDR1 reads GTSNPN; CDR2 reads SVGIG (reference sequence). The CDR3 covers 13 residues. V lost 0 bases to trimming and J lost 12 bases; unmatched junction nucleotides: 6. The DNA of the CDR3 is TGTGCCTGGAGTGTAGGTGACAGGGGAGAACTGTTTTTT. Translated, it gives CAWSVGDRGELFF.

V and J are TRBV19 and TRBJ2-6, with D possibly being TRBD2 (5 bases). Trimming stripped 5 bases from V and 1 base from J, with 6 bases between. The germline V gene has CDR1 LNHDA and CDR2 SQIVND (reference sequence). This CDR3 region has 14 residues. This chain's CDR3 is CASSWRSGANVLTF. CDR3 coding DNA: TGTGCCAGTAGTTGGAGGTCTGGGGCCAACGTCCTGACTTTC.

This clonotype was counted only a few times. The genes are TRBV7-2 and TRBJ2-1; 9 nucleotides agree with TRBD2. Germline CDR1 and CDR2: SGHTA and FQGNSA. V was pared by 4 bases and J by 7 bases, with 26 bases of the junction left unmatched. This CDR3 is 21 amino acids long. The CDR3 loop is CASSSSRGLAGPNWFRNEQFF. The CDR3, as DNA: TGTGCCAGCAGCTCCTCCCGTGGGCTAGCGGGACCGAACTGGTTTAGGAATGAGCAGTTCTTC.

This clonotype occurred a few times. This chain joins TRBV9 and TRBJ1-2, with 8 bases identical to TRBD1. Germline-derived CDR1 and CDR2 are SGDLS and YYNGEE. This CDR3 comprises 16 residues. V lost 1 base to trimming and J lost 3 bases; unmatched junction nucleotides: 8. The CDR3 loop reads CASSVPMGGQDYGYTF. Written as DNA, the CDR3 is TGTGCCAGCAGCGTACCCATGGGGGGACAGGACTATGGCTACACCTTC.